One and the same sample provided the 32 T cell receptor beta chains below, sequenced in a study of identical twins. TCRdb itself ran the 5' RACE reads through MiXCR, one entry per CDR3 protein. The sample lists hundreds of thousands of distinct CDR3 sequences, around a sixth occurring once. These same data were also listed under a study on T cells expressing NK-cell markers.

Sequenced material: PBMCs. Every receptor here comes from a young woman in good health.

The V and J genes are TRBV7-2 and TRBJ2-1, with D perhaps assigned TRBD1 or TRBD2 (5 bases each). CDR1 is SGHTA and CDR2 is FQGNSA in the germline V gene. The CDR3 has 12 residues. Trimming took off 1 base at V and 12 bases at J, with 10 bases between the two ends. The chain's CDR3 is CASSLGGYRQFF. DNA for the CDR3: TGTGCCAGCAGCTTAGGGGGGTATCGGCAGTTCTTC.

This clonotype was observed a few times. The chain couples TRBV9 to TRBJ2-3; 9 nucleotides match TRBD2. The germline V gene encodes CDR1 SGDLS and CDR2 YYNGEE. The V segment lost 9 bases and the J segment 3 bases; nucleotides outside the gene matches: 8. The CDR3 extends over 14 amino acids. The CDR3 spells CATAPSGNTDTQYF. In DNA form, the CDR3 reads TGTGCCACTGCGCCTAGCGGGAATACAGATACGCAGTATTTT.

The V gene is TRBV7-2, the J gene TRBJ2-7, with 8 bases lining up with TRBD1. V gave up 4 bases and J gave up 12 bases; unmatched junction bases: 11. Germline CDR1 and CDR2: SGHTA and FQGNSA. This CDR3 region has 13 residues. CDR3 residues: CASSSMTGAPRYF. The CDR3 DNA reads as TGTGCCAGCAGCTCCATGACAGGGGCTCCTCGGTACTTC.

CDR3 DNA sequence: TGTGCCAGCAGTTACTCAACAGGGTTGGGTAATGAGCAGTTCTTC. The encoded protein is CASSYSTGLGNEQFF. J is TRBJ2-1 and V is TRBV6-5, with D maybe TRBD1 (6 bases). CDR1 and CDR2 (germline): MNHEY, SVGAGI. CDR3 size: 15 residues. Trimming stripped 0 bases from V and 7 bases from J, with 13 bases between.

This clonotype has a handful of counts. The gene calls are TRBV3-1 and TRBJ2-6; D is tentatively TRBD1 or TRBD2 (5 bases each). The CDR3 consists of 15 residues. Between the trimmed V and J ends, which lost 5 bases and 4 bases, there was a span of 12 bases. Germline V gene lookup returns CDR1 LGHDT and CDR2 YNNKEL (reference sequence). The CDR3 coding sequence is TGTGCCAGCAGCATCCGGGGCGCGGGGGCCAACGTCCTGACTTTC. As protein: CASSIRGAGANVLTF.

The chain has TRBV2 and TRBJ2-3; D is possibly TRBD1 (6 bases). Germline loops: CDR1 SNHLY, CDR2 FYNNEI. The CDR3 length is 16 residues. The ends were cut back, 6 bases at V and 2 bases at J, with 18 bases in the middle. The chain's CDR3 is CASRDSPVSVTDTQYF. The CDR3 DNA is TGTGCCAGCAGGGACAGCCCGGTGAGCGTCACAGATACGCAGTATTTT.

As DNA, the CDR3 is TGCGCCAGCAGTGTTCGGACAGACAATGAGCAGTTCTTC. Translating gives CASSVRTDNEQFF. The rearrangement joins TRBV10-1 to TRBJ2-1; D may be TRBD1 (6 bases). The germline V gene encodes CDR1 WNHNN and CDR2 SYGVQD (reference sequence). This CDR3 is built from 13 residues. The V end lost 4 bases, the J end lost 5 bases, and 9 bases lay between the germline ends.

At least ten counts were recorded for this clonotype. The chain uses TRBV7-9 and TRBJ1-5, with 9 bases aligning to TRBD1. Germline loops: CDR1 SEHNR, CDR2 FQNEAQ (reference sequence). The CDR3 is 14 residues long. V dropped 6 bases and J dropped 6; count of bases not matched to a gene: 6. CDR3 in amino acids: CASSSGQGAQPQHF. The CDR3 nucleotides read TGTGCCAGCAGTTCGGGACAGGGTGCTCAGCCCCAGCATTTT.

The chain uses TRBV30 and TRBJ2-1, with 8 bases matching TRBD1. The CDR3 runs 14 residues. V was pared by 6 bases and J by 10 bases, with 14 bases of the junction left unmatched. CDR1 GTSNPN and CDR2 SVGIG come from the germline V gene (reference sequence). The DNA for the CDR3 is TGTGCCTGTTCTTATGGGGACAGGCCTTGGGAGCAGTTCTTC. Amino acids: CACSYGDRPWEQFF.

The chain employs TRBV29-1 and TRBJ2-5, with 8 bases that match TRBD2. The CDR3 consists of 14 residues. Germline CDR1 reads SQVTM; CDR2 reads ANQGSEA. V lost 4 bases to trimming and J lost 3 bases; unmatched junction nucleotides: 7. The CDR3 DNA reads as TGCAGCGTTGTAACTAGCGGATTGGAAGAGACCCAGTACTTC. Translating it yields CSVVTSGLEETQYF.

The chain is built from TRBV3-1 and TRBJ2-3; 9 bases line up with TRBD1. The V and J ends lost 4 bases and 3 bases, in that order; junction bases with no gene match: 8. The germline gives CDR1 LGHDT, CDR2 YNNKEL (reference sequence). The CDR3 loop spans 16 amino acids. CDR3 protein: CASSPSRDRETDTQYF. The CDR3 DNA is TGTGCCAGCAGCCCTAGCCGGGACAGGGAGACAGATACGCAGTATTTT.

The sample holds many counts of this clonotype. The gene calls are TRBV29-1 and TRBJ2-7; 7 bases are a match to TRBD1. The junction had 13 bases not matched to a gene; V was cut back by 5 bases and J by 0 bases. This CDR3 spans 16 amino acids. The germline gives CDR1 SQVTM, CDR2 ANQGSEA. This chain's CDR3 is CSVTQGLNPNSYEQYF. CDR3 nucleotide sequence: TGCAGCGTTACACAGGGGCTCAACCCAAACTCCTACGAGCAGTACTTC.

This clonotype was counted a few times. The V call is TRBV29-1, the J call TRBJ1-5; possible D gene TRBD1, 5 bases. V gave up 1 base and J gave up 7 bases, with 11 bases separating them. Per germline, CDR1 SQVTM and CDR2 ANQGSEA. CDR3 length equals 13 residues. The CDR3 loop reads CSVEAGSGQPQHF. In DNA, the CDR3 is TGCAGCGTTGAAGCAGGGAGCGGGCAGCCCCAGCATTTT.

J is TRBJ2-7 and V is TRBV10-3; 7 bases match TRBD2. CDR3 length: 16 residues. Germline CDR1 ENHRY, CDR2 SYGVKD. V lost 11 bases, J lost 0 bases, and 16 bases stayed unmatched. Here the CDR3 DNA reads TGTGCCGTCAAAGACACTAAGCGGGGAAGCTCCTACGAGCAGTACTTC. This sequence encodes CAVKDTKRGSSYEQYF.

The chain links TRBV20-1 to TRBJ2-5, with D unclear. This CDR3 contains 11 residues. CDR1 and CDR2 (germline): DFQATT, SNEGSKA (reference sequence). Between the trimmed V and J ends, which lost 1 base and 5 bases, there was a span of 5 bases. The CDR3 spells CSARGFETQYF. Here the CDR3 DNA reads TGCAGTGCTAGAGGGTTCGAGACCCAGTACTTC.

V and J are TRBV20-1 and TRBJ2-2, with a tentative D call TRBD1 (6 bases). Trimming shortened V by 4 bases and J by 6 bases, and 15 bases separated the two germline ends. Germline CDR1 and CDR2: DFQATT and SNEGSKA (reference sequence). The CDR3 length is 14 residues. The CDR3 loop reads CSATRPRGAGELFF. In DNA form, the CDR3 reads TGCAGTGCTACTCGCCCCAGGGGCGCCGGGGAGCTGTTTTTT.

This clonotype occurred many times. The DNA for the CDR3 is TGTGCCATCAGTGAGTCTGGACACGAGCAGTACTTC. It codes for CAISESGHEQYF. V usage is TRBV10-3 and J usage is TRBJ2-7; no clear D. Germline CDR1 ENHRY, CDR2 SYGVKD. The CDR3 totals 12 residues. Deletions cut 0 bases from V and 5 bases from J, with 5 bases between.

This clonotype was counted many times. V usage is TRBV5-1 and J usage is TRBJ1-6; D is unresolved. The CDR3 loop spans 15 amino acids. Germline V CDR1 and CDR2: SGHRS, YFSETQ. V lost 2 bases and J lost 2, with 8 bases in between. CDR3 sequence reads: CASSLGLTYNSPLHF. The CDR3 DNA follows: TGCGCCAGCAGCTTAGGACTGACCTATAATTCACCCCTCCACTTT.

This clonotype occurred a few times. The rearrangement links TRBV29-1 to TRBJ2-2; D is unclear. The V end lost 2 bases, the J end lost 3 bases, and 4 bases lay between the germline ends. The CDR3 has 12 residues. The V gene's germline CDR1 is SQVTM and CDR2 ANQGSEA. The CDR3 DNA reads TGCAGCGTTGAACCTCACACCGGGGAGCTGTTTTTT. It encodes CSVEPHTGELFF.

This clonotype has a handful of counts. The CDR3: CASSAGVFRPTGNTIYF. The DNA for the CDR3 is TGTGCCAGCAGCGCTGGGGTTTTTCGGCCCACTGGAAACACCATATATTTT. The chain employs TRBV5-6 and TRBJ1-3; no definite D call. Germline V gene lookup returns CDR1 SGHDT and CDR2 YYEEEE. This CDR3 spans 17 amino acids. Trimming removed 4 bases at V and 2 bases at J, with 19 bases between. Looking up the rest from reference TRBV5-6 and TRBJ1-3 gives the full variable domain: DAGVTQSPTHLIKTRGQQVTLRCSPKSGHDTVSWYQQALGQGPQFIFQYYEEEERQRGNFPDRFSGHQFPNYSSELNVNALLLGDSALYLCASSAGVFRPTGNTIYFGEGSWLTVV.

This clonotype was picked up a small number of times. This rearrangement joins TRBV11-3 to TRBJ2-1, with D maybe TRBD1 (5 bases). Trimming pared 1 base from V and 3 bases from J, leaving 16 bases between. The germline gives CDR1 SGHNT, CDR2 YENEEA. CDR3 length: 17 residues. CDR3 sequence (DNA): TGTGCCAGCAGCTTAGGCATAGCAGGGCTAGACTACAATGAGCAGTTCTTC. Translating gives CASSLGIAGLDYNEQFF. The full variable domain, with the rest looked up from reference TRBV11-3 and TRBJ2-1, is EAGVVQSPRYKIIEKKQPVAFWCNPISGHNTLYWYLQNLGQGPELLIRYENEEAVDDSQLPKDRFSAERLKGVDSTLKIQPAELGDSAVYLCASSLGIAGLDYNEQFFGPGTRLTVL.

The chain links TRBV5-1 to TRBJ2-3, with D maybe TRBD2 (5 bases). Trimming cost V 5 bases and J 2 bases, with 15 bases left between them. The CDR3 consists of 15 residues. Germline V gene sequence: CDR1 SGHRS, CDR2 YFSETQ. In DNA form, the CDR3 reads TGCGCCAGCAGGGCACAGACGGGATACACAGATACGCAGTATTTT. It translates to CASRAQTGYTDTQYF.

CDR3 loop: CAINNRGGDRYEQYF. The CDR3 coding sequence is TGTGCCATCAATAATCGTGGCGGGGACCGCTACGAGCAGTACTTC. The V and J genes are TRBV10-3 and TRBJ2-7; D perhaps matches TRBD2 (6 bases). Germline loops: CDR1 ENHRY, CDR2 SYGVKD. With 7 bases removed from V and 3 bases from J, the gap between germline ends came to 19 bases. This CDR3 spans 15 amino acids.

This clonotype was seen only a few times. The gene calls are TRBV29-1 and TRBJ2-5; 8 bases line up with TRBD2. J was trimmed by 3 bases and V by 6 bases; bases with no gene match: 3. CDR3 size: 12 residues. Germline V gene sequence: CDR1 SQVTM, CDR2 ANQGSEA. The CDR3 nucleotides are TGCAGCGTGGGTAGCGGGGAAGAGACCCAGTACTTC. The encoded protein is CSVGSGEETQYF.

In its sample, this clonotype was seen a few times. The rearrangement uses TRBV7-2 and TRBJ1-1, with D perhaps TRBD1 (5 bases). Looked up from germline, CDR1 is SGHTA and CDR2 is FQGNSA. Trimming took 6 bases from V and 1 from J, leaving 15 bases between them. This CDR3 is 15 amino acids long. The CDR3 protein is CASSFTGTQNTEAFF. DNA of the CDR3: TGTGCCAGCAGTTTCACCGGGACGCAGAACACTGAAGCTTTCTTT. The full variable domain, with the rest looked up from reference TRBV7-2 and TRBJ1-1, is GAGVSQSPSNKVTEKGKDVELRCDPISGHTALYWYRQSLGQGLEFLIYFQGNSAPDKSGLPSDRFSAERTGGSVSTLTIQRTQQEDSAVYLCASSFTGTQNTEAFFGQGTRLTVV.

This clonotype was seen only a few times. This rearrangement joins TRBV7-2 to TRBJ2-5, with D perhaps being TRBD1 or TRBD2 (7 bases each). CDR1 is SGHTA, CDR2 FQGNSA, per germline. CDR3 length: 14 residues. Between the trimmed V and J ends, which lost 3 bases and 5 bases, there was a span of 13 bases. CDR3 nucleotides: TGTGCCAGCAGCTTCCAGGGGGGGTATGAGACCCAGTACTTC. It codes for CASSFQGGYETQYF. Complete variable domain (other parts from reference TRBV7-2 and TRBJ2-5): GAGVSQSPSNKVTEKGKDVELRCDPISGHTALYWYRQSLGQGLEFLIYFQGNSAPDKSGLPSDRFSAERTGGSVSTLTIQRTQQEDSAVYLCASSFQGGYETQYFGPGTRLLVL.

This clonotype came up a few times. The V call is TRBV5-1, the J call TRBJ2-1; 7 nucleotides align to TRBD1. The V and J ends lost 0 bases and 8 bases, in that order; junction bases with no gene match: 5. Germline CDR1 reads SGHRS; CDR2 reads YFSETQ. The CDR3 covers 14 residues. CDR3 amino acids: CASSLGQGGDEQFF. DNA for the CDR3: TGCGCCAGCAGCTTGGGACAGGGTGGCGATGAGCAGTTCTTC.

The chain is built from TRBV10-3 and TRBJ2-1; 9 bases match TRBD2. This CDR3 contains 15 residues. V was pared by 6 bases and J by 9 bases, with 12 bases of the junction left unmatched. Germline loops: CDR1 ENHRY, CDR2 SYGVKD. The CDR3 nucleotides read TGTGCCATCAGCCCCGGGACTAGCCCTTATATTGAGCAGTTCTTC. Its translation is CAISPGTSPYIEQFF.

The chain has TRBV15 and TRBJ2-7; 7 bases are a match to TRBD1. After removal of 3 bases from V and 1 base from J, the junction contained 15 bases not matched to a gene. This CDR3 contains 18 residues. Germline values: CDR1 LNHNV, CDR2 YYDKDF (reference sequence). In DNA, the CDR3 is TGTGCCACCAGCAGCGACCCCGGGACAGCCCGAGGATCCTACGAGCAGTACTTC. Amino acid sequence: CATSSDPGTARGSYEQYF.

This clonotype was counted a few times. DNA of the CDR3: TGTGCCAGTAAACAGGGCTATCTGAGCTCCTACGAGCAGTACTTC. Its translation: CASKQGYLSSYEQYF. The rearrangement uses TRBV7-2 and TRBJ2-7; D is possibly TRBD1 (6 bases). The CDR3 is made up of 15 amino acids. CDR1 SGHTA and CDR2 FQGNSA come from the germline V gene. Trimming took 9 bases from V and 0 from J, leaving 18 bases between them.

CDR3 amino acids: CASSFQREDEQFF. The DNA of the CDR3 is TGTGCCAGCAGCTTCCAGCGGGAGGATGAGCAGTTCTTC. The rearrangement uses TRBV5-5 and TRBJ2-1, with 9 bases matching TRBD2. Germline CDR1 SGHKS, CDR2 YYEKEE (reference sequence). Trimming at V came to 2 bases and at J to 8 bases, leaving 2 bases not matched to a gene. The CDR3 extends over 13 amino acids.

This clonotype was picked up a small number of times. The chain carries TRBV23-1 and TRBJ2-1; no firm D call. TRBV23-1 is sorted into the ORF group, with uncertain function. Deletions cut 1 base from V and 8 bases from J, with 6 bases between. The CDR3 loop spans 12 amino acids. This CDR3 is CASSQFRDEQFF. DNA for the CDR3: TGCGCCAGCAGTCAATTTAGGGATGAGCAGTTCTTC.